This T cell receptor (beta chain) was profiled in a study of beta chain features in type 1 diabetes. About the study: Examined across all samples were almost 110 million sorted cells. Study findings and constraints: All four CD4+ subsets of Type 1 diabetes patients contained TCRB CDR3s that were moderately but significantly shorter. Insertion counts at VDJ junctions were lower in type 1 diabetes patients, who also showed more deletions there.

As concerns this clone: Its target is not known.

Cells sorted by CD45RO/CCR7/CD25/CD127/CD95/CD27 comprised CD4+ naive, central memory, regulatory and stem cell-like memory cells. Sort purity for all populations was recorded as exceeding 98%. What was sequenced were expressed TCRB transcripts, since all of the isolated RNA had been reverse transcribed. TCRdb's table, derived via immunoSEQ multiplex PCR, lists solely in-frame clones and lacks some. The sample shows about 660,000 clones, roughly 13% of them seen only once. The sequenced sample consisted of naive CD4+ T cells from blood. The receptor was derived from a man younger than 30 with type 1 diabetes.

This CDR3 is CASSPQAYNEQFF. In nucleotides, the CDR3 is TGCGCCAGCAGCCCCCAGGCCTACAATGAGCAGTTCTTC. The gene calls are TRBV4-3 and TRBJ2-1, with D hard to call. Per germline, CDR1 LGHNA and CDR2 YSLEER. This CDR3 comprises 13 residues. Trimming cost V 4 bases and J 2 bases, with 6 bases left between them.